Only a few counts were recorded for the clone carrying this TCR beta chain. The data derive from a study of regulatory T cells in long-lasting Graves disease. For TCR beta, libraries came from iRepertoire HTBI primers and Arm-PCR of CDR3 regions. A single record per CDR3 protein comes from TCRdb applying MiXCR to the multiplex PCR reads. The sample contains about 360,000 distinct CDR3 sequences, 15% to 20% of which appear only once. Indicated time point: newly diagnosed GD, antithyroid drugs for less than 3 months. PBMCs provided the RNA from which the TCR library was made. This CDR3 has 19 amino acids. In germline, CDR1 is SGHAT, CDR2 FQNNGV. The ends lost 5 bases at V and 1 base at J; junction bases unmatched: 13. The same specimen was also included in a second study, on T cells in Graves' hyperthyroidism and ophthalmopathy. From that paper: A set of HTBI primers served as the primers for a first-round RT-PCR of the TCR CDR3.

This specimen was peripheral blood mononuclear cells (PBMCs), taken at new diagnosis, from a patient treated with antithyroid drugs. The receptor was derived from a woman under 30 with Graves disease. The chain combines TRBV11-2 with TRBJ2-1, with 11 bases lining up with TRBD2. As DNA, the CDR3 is TGTGCCAGCAGCCATCCCGTTAGCGGGAGGGCCGGGTCCTACAATGAGCAGTTCTTC. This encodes CASSHPVSGRAGSYNEQFF.